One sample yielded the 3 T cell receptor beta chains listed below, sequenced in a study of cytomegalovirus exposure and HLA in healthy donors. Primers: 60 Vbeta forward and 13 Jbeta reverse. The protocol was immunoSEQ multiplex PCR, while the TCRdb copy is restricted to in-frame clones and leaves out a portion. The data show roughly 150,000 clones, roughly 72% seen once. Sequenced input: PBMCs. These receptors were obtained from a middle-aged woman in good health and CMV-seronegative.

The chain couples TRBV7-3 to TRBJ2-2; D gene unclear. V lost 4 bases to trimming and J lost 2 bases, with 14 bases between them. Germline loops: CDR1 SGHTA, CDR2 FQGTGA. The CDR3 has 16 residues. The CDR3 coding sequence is TGTGCCAGCAGCTCCCCTGGCGGATTAAACACCGGGGAGCTGTTTTTT. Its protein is CASSSPGGLNTGELFF.

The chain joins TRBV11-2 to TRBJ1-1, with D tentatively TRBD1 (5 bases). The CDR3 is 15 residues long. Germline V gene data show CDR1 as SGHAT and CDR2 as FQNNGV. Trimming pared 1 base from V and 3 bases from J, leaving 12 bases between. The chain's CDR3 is CASSLAMGGYTEAFF. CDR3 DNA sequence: TGTGCCAGCAGCTTAGCCATGGGGGGGTACACTGAAGCTTTCTTT.

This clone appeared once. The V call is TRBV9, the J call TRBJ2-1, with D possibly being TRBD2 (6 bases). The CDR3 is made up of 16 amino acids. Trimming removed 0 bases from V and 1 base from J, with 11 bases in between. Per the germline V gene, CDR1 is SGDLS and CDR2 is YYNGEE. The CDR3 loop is CASSVVGGGSYNEQFF. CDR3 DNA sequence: TGTGCCAGCAGCGTAGTGGGGGGAGGTTCCTACAATGAGCAGTTCTTC. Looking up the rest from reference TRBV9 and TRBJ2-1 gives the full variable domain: DSGVTQTPKHLITATGQRVTLRCSPRSGDLSVYWYQQSLDQGLQFLIQYYNGEERAKGNILERFSAQQFPDLHSELNLSSLELGDSALYFCASSVVGGGSYNEQFFGPGTRLTVL.